This TCR beta chain was captured in a study of neurological immune-mediated disorders. The cDNA was generated through 5'RACE incorporating 10-nucleotide random UMIs. Every sequencing run generated over 180 million TCR-beta sequences from 15-18 subjects. TCRdb re-analysed the 5' RACE reads in MiXCR, keeping a single row per CDR3 protein. The table lists around 27,000 distinct CDR3 sequences, 15% of them singletons, with around a quarter in the top ten. This clonotype was seen repeatedly, ten times or more. V lost 2 bases and J 3 bases, leaving 15 bases between the germline ends. Looked up from germline, CDR1 is DFQATT and CDR2 is SNEGSKA (reference sequence). The CDR3 spans 15 residues.

The chain has TRBV20-1 and TRBJ2-3, with a possible D match to TRBD2 (5 bases). This sequence was found in a man aged 70 or older in good health. Sequencing used PBMCs. The CDR3 reads CSARSGDIGTDTQYF. DNA of the CDR3: TGCAGTGCTAGATCCGGGGATATAGGGACAGATACGCAGTATTTT.